One sample yielded the 32 T cell receptor beta chains listed below, sequenced in a study of shared T cell receptors in the human thymus. Data came from immunoSEQ multiplex PCR; TCRdb stores just in-frame clones and leaves some out. The sample records about 660,000 clones, roughly 88% being singletons. These same records also appear under a second study, on human thymus T cells.

The sequencing input was thymocytes. The receptors come from a boy in the first two years of life with a congenital heart defect.

V usage is TRBV11-3 and J usage is TRBJ2-2; 11 nucleotides align to TRBD1. Germline CDR1 and CDR2: SGHNT and YENEEA. V was clipped by 1 base and J by 5 bases; unmatched bases: 3. CDR3 length: 16 residues. The DNA of the CDR3 is TGTGCCAGCAGCTTAGGCGGGACAGGGGGTACCGGGGAGCTGTTTTTT. Residues: CASSLGGTGGTGELFF.

This sequence joins TRBV25-1 and TRBJ2-1, with D possibly being TRBD1 (6 bases). The V end was cut by 8 bases, the J end by 7 bases, with 9 bases between. Looked up from germline, CDR1 is MGHDK and CDR2 is SYGVNS. The CDR3 sequence is 11 residues long. The CDR3 sequence: CASRRGNEQFF. In DNA form, the CDR3 reads TGTGCCAGCCGAAGGGGGAATGAGCAGTTCTTC.

The gene calls are TRBV19 and TRBJ2-2, with 10 bases aligning to TRBD1. The V gene's germline CDR1 is LNHDA and CDR2 SQIVND (reference sequence). V trimming: 6 bases; J trimming: 5 bases; junction bases outside the gene matches: 9. CDR3 size: 16 residues. CDR3 nucleotide sequence: TGTGCCAGTAGCCTCCGACAGGGGGCTGAGACCGGGGAGCTGTTTTTT. Protein sequence: CASSLRQGAETGELFF.

This sequence joins TRBV6-5 and TRBJ2-1, with D tentatively TRBD2 (5 bases). This CDR3 has 13 amino acids. Trimming took off 2 bases at V and 15 bases at J, with 17 bases between the two ends. The V gene's germline CDR1 is MNHEY and CDR2 SVGAGI. This CDR3 is CASSYTKTSLLFF. In DNA, the CDR3 is TGTGCCAGCAGTTACACGAAAACTAGTTTGCTGTTCTTC.

This chain joins TRBV19 and TRBJ1-5; 8 bases match TRBD1. V lost 7 bases and J lost 0; bases outside the gene matches: 8. CDR3 size: 16 residues. CDR1 and CDR2 (germline): LNHDA, SQIVND (reference sequence). The CDR3 region has the DNA TGTGCCAGTACCCCGGACAGGGCCTATAGCAATCAGCCCCAGCATTTT. Protein product: CASTPDRAYSNQPQHF. Looking up the rest from reference TRBV19 and TRBJ1-5 gives the full variable domain: DGGITQSPKYLFRKEGQNVTLSCEQNLNHDAMYWYRQDPGQGLRLIYYSQIVNDFQKGDIAEGYSVSREKKESFPLTVTSAQKNPTAFYLCASTPDRAYSNQPQHFGDGTRLSIL.

DNA for the CDR3: TGTGCCAGCAGTGGGTTGGGACACTTCTCTGGAAACACCATATATTTT. Translating gives CASSGLGHFSGNTIYF. The chain employs TRBV6-1 and TRBJ1-3, with D possibly being TRBD1 (6 bases). This CDR3 has 16 residues. Germline V gene data show CDR1 as MNHNS and CDR2 as SASEGT. Trimming shortened V by 4 bases and J by 0 bases, and 13 bases separated the two germline ends.

The rearrangement links TRBV7-2 to TRBJ2-7; 13 bases match TRBD2. Per germline, CDR1 SGHTA and CDR2 FQGNSA. V lost 4 bases and J lost 3; bases outside the gene matches: 15. The CDR3 is 19 residues long. The CDR3 is CASSSGAGLAGEPNYEQYF. In DNA, the CDR3 is TGTGCCAGCAGCTCCGGAGCAGGACTAGCGGGAGAGCCCAACTACGAGCAGTACTTC.

The rearrangement links TRBV7-8 to TRBJ1-5; unclear D gene. Germline V gene lookup returns CDR1 SGHVS and CDR2 FQNEAQ. Trimming left V 0 bases short and J 7 bases short, with 10 bases between. The length of the CDR3 is 14 residues. CDR3 DNA: TGTGCCAGCAGCTTAGCACGGGGTTACCAGCCCCAGCATTTT. Amino acid sequence: CASSLARGYQPQHF.

V is TRBV5-6 and J is TRBJ2-5, with D tentatively TRBD2 (5 bases). Germline lookup yields CDR1 SGHDT and CDR2 YYEEEE. V was clipped by 4 bases and J by 5 bases, with 21 bases between them. CDR3 length equals 16 residues. The CDR3 is CASSKTPGGRVETQYF. CDR3 nucleotides: TGTGCCAGCAGCAAGACTCCAGGCGGGCGCGTGGAGACCCAGTACTTC.

The chain carries TRBV5-1 and TRBJ2-3; D perhaps matches TRBD1 (5 bases). The CDR3 contains 16 residues. Germline V gene sequence: CDR1 SGHRS, CDR2 YFSETQ. V gave up 0 bases and J gave up 1 base, with 12 bases separating them. This CDR3 reads CASSLDQGWGTDTQYF. CDR3 nucleotide sequence: TGCGCCAGCAGCTTGGATCAGGGTTGGGGCACAGATACGCAGTATTTT. The full variable domain, completed using reference TRBV5-1 and TRBJ2-3, is KAGVTQTPRYLIKTRGQQVTLSCSPISGHRSVSWYQQTPGQGLQFLFEYFSETQRNKGNFPGRFSGRQFSNSRSEMNVSTLELGDSALYLCASSLDQGWGTDTQYFGPGTRLTVL.

The V call is TRBV15, the J call TRBJ2-1, with 9 bases matching TRBD2. This CDR3 has 17 amino acids. Trimming at V came to 0 bases and at J to 6 bases, leaving 9 bases not matched to a gene. The germline CDR1 and CDR2 sequences are LNHNV and YYDKDF (reference sequence). The CDR3: CATSRDPRLAVGNEQFF. CDR3 bases: TGTGCCACCAGCAGAGACCCTAGACTAGCGGTGGGCAATGAGCAGTTCTTC.

The rearrangement uses TRBV5-4 and TRBJ2-3, with a weak D call TRBD2 (7 bases). V was shortened by 2 bases and J by 3 bases, with 25 bases between the two germline ends. This CDR3 region has 19 residues. Germline V lookup: CDR1 SGHNT, CDR2 YYREEE (reference sequence). This chain's CDR3 is CASSFGGRESPPETDTQYF. The CDR3 DNA reads TGTGCCAGCAGCTTTGGGGGGCGGGAGTCCCCACCGGAGACAGATACGCAGTATTTT.

The gene calls are TRBV4-1 and TRBJ2-4; 9 bases map to TRBD2. Germline assignment: CDR1 MGHRA and CDR2 YSYEKL. With 0 bases clipped from V and 7 bases from J, the junction kept 16 bases outside the gene matches. The CDR3 spans 19 residues. The CDR3 nucleotides are TGCGCCAGCAGCCAAGATACGGCTAGCGGGACCCCGGTGGTGAACATTCAGTACTTC. Amino acid sequence: CASSQDTASGTPVVNIQYF.

As for this clone: This same CDR3 is encoded by further DNA sequences in the sample. The V gene is TRBV27, the J gene TRBJ1-5, with 7 nucleotides matching TRBD1. The germline CDR1 and CDR2 sequences are MNHEY and SMNVEV (reference sequence). This CDR3 is built from 14 residues. The J segment lost 7 bases and the V segment lost 3 bases, leaving 6 bases of the junction unmatched. CDR3 residues: CASSFRGRGQPQHF. CDR3 in DNA: TGTGCCAGCAGTTTTAGGGGGCGGGGACAGCCCCAGCATTTT.

The CDR3 spells CASSSRRGVAYGYTF. CDR3 sequence (DNA): TGTGCCAGCAGCTCCAGGCGGGGGGTCGCCTATGGCTACACCTTC. The chain couples TRBV13 to TRBJ1-2; tentatively, D is TRBD1 (5 bases). V was clipped by 4 bases and J by 4 bases, with 16 bases between them. CDR1 and CDR2 from the germline V gene are PRHDT and FYEKMQ (reference sequence). The CDR3 has 15 amino acids. Looking up the rest from reference TRBV13 and TRBJ1-2 gives the full variable domain: AAGVIQSPRHLIKEKRETATLKCYPIPRHDTVYWYQQGPGQDPQFLISFYEKMQSDKGSIPDRFSAQQFSDYHSELNMSSLELGDSALYFCASSSRRGVAYGYTFGSGTRLTVV.

This clone has just one count. The chain is built from TRBV7-2 and TRBJ2-7; 9 bases are a match to TRBD2. The germline V gene has CDR1 SGHTA and CDR2 FQGNSA. Trimming removed 5 bases from V and 3 bases from J; junction bases left unmatched: 8. There are 15 residues in the CDR3. CDR3 sequence reads: CASSPRSGRIYEQYF. In DNA, the CDR3 is TGTGCCAGCAGCCCCAGAAGCGGGAGGATCTACGAGCAGTACTTC.

The chain couples TRBV28 to TRBJ1-6; D call uncertain. This CDR3 spans 19 amino acids. Germline V gives CDR1 MDHEN, CDR2 SYDVKM. Trimming stripped 1 base from V and 0 bases from J, with 16 bases between. CDR3 nucleotide sequence: TGTGCCAGCAGTTTATATGGGAGGCCCCTCTGCTCCTATAATTCACCCCTCCACTTT. Its protein is CASSLYGRPLCSYNSPLHF. Together with reference TRBV28 and TRBJ1-6, the CDR3 gives the full variable domain: DVKVTQSSRYLVKRTGEKVFLECVQDMDHENMFWYRQDPGLGLRLIYFSYDVKMKEKGDIPEGYSVSREKKERFSLILESASTNQTSMYLCASSLYGRPLCSYNSPLHFGNGTRLTVT.

This clone was seen just once. The V and J genes are TRBV7-9 and TRBJ1-2; D remains unclear. The ends were cut back, 0 bases at V and 3 bases at J, with 8 bases in the middle. The CDR3 is made up of 14 amino acids. Germline CDR1 is SEHNR and CDR2 is FQNEAQ (reference sequence). The CDR3 sequence is CASSLADLHYGYTF. CDR3 bases: TGTGCCAGCAGCTTAGCTGATCTACACTATGGCTACACCTTC.

V usage is TRBV20-1 and J usage is TRBJ1-4; possible D gene TRBD1, 6 bases. Germline V CDR1 and CDR2: DFQATT, SNEGSKA (reference sequence). The CDR3 runs 11 residues. This CDR3 reads CSPRQDEKLFF. Here the CDR3 DNA reads TGCAGCCCACGACAGGATGAAAAACTGTTTTTT.

CDR3: CASSSYGGGEAFF. The CDR3 coding sequence is TGTGCCAGCAGTTCCTATGGTGGGGGGGAGGCTTTCTTT. The V and J genes are TRBV27 and TRBJ1-1; perhaps TRBD1 as D (5 bases). Germline V gene sequence: CDR1 MNHEY, CDR2 SMNVEV (reference sequence). V was clipped by 4 bases and J by 11 bases, with 17 bases between them. The CDR3 has 13 residues.

This clone appeared a few times. This chain uses TRBV19 with TRBJ1-3; D is unresolved. CDR1 and CDR2 (germline): LNHDA, SQIVND (reference sequence). CDR3 size: 14 residues. V lost 8 bases to trimming and J lost 2 bases, with 13 bases between them. The CDR3 DNA is TGTGCCAGTTCTGGCGGGGTCGCTGGAAACACCATATATTTT. It is translated as CASSGGVAGNTIYF.

The V and J genes are TRBV14 and TRBJ2-5, with D tentatively TRBD2 (6 bases). CDR3 length: 17 amino acids. The germline CDR1 and CDR2 sequences are SGHDN and FVKESK. V lost 1 base and J lost 9, with 24 bases in between. The CDR3: CASSQVGTGLKDSAQYF. In DNA form, the CDR3 reads TGTGCCAGCAGCCAAGTGGGGACTGGGCTAAAGGATTCGGCCCAGTACTTC.

This chain connects TRBV5-6 to TRBJ2-2; 10 nucleotides align to TRBD2. The germline V gene has CDR1 SGHDT and CDR2 YYEEEE. This CDR3 region has 17 residues. J was trimmed by 5 bases and V by 4 bases; bases with no gene match: 11. The DNA for the CDR3 is TGTGCCAGCAGCCCCTCGGGACTAGCGAGAAGGACCGGGGAGCTGTTTTTT. Its translation: CASSPSGLARRTGELFF.

Comment on this clone: Sequence at one end of the junction differs from germline and may be a read error. The rearrangement joins TRBV30 to TRBJ1-1; D not certain. Per the germline V gene, CDR1 is GTSNPN and CDR2 is SVGIG (reference sequence). This CDR3 spans 13 amino acids. The CDR3 sequence: CAWSCTRETEALF. The CDR3 DNA reads as TGTGCCTGGAGCTGTACGAGGGAAACTGAAGCTCTCTTT.

The V and J genes are TRBV4-3 and TRBJ2-1, with 16 bases matching TRBD2. This CDR3 is 20 amino acids long. V trimming: 0 bases; J trimming: 7 bases; junction bases outside the gene matches: 12. Germline CDR1 reads LGHNA; CDR2 reads YSLEER. Here the CDR3 DNA reads TGCGCCAGCAGCCAAGAATCCGGGACTAGCGGGAGGGCCCTCAGGAATGAGCAGTTCTTC. This gives the protein CASSQESGTSGRALRNEQFF.

The V gene is TRBV7-8, the J gene TRBJ2-1, with a weak D call TRBD1 (6 bases). Trimming cost V 5 bases and J 2 bases, with 16 bases left between them. Germline CDR1 is SGHVS and CDR2 is FQNEAQ. This CDR3 is built from 16 residues. CDR3 in DNA: TGTGCCAGCAGCCCCCTTACAGGGTCTACCTACAATGAGCAGTTCTTC. Its translation: CASSPLTGSTYNEQFF.

The chain recombines TRBV29-1 with TRBJ2-2, with D tentatively TRBD2 (5 bases). CDR1 and CDR2 (germline): SQVTM, ANQGSEA. There are 14 residues in the CDR3. V lost 7 bases and J lost 5, with 17 bases in between. The CDR3 coding sequence is TGCAGCGCTGGGAGACATAGTCGAACCGGGGAGCTGTTTTTT. This gives the protein CSAGRHSRTGELFF.

The V call is TRBV15, the J call TRBJ2-1; 11 nucleotides align to TRBD2. With V trimmed by 5 bases and J by 15 bases, 9 bases remained unmatched. Germline V CDR1 and CDR2: LNHNV, YYDKDF (reference sequence). The CDR3 consists of 13 residues. CDR3 in DNA: TGTGCCACCAGCGGAGGGACTAGCGGTAGACGGTTCTTC. Amino acids: CATSGGTSGRRFF. The entire variable domain, with the rest obtained from reference TRBV15 and TRBJ2-1, is as follows: DAMVIQNPRYQVTQFGKPVTLSCSQTLNHNVMYWYQQKSSQAPKLLFHYYDKDFNNEADTPDNFQSRRPNTSFCFLDIRSPGLGDTAMYLCATSGGTSGRRFFGPGTRLTVL.

The rearrangement uses TRBV28 and TRBJ2-7; perhaps TRBD2 as D (5 bases). CDR3 length: 15 residues. Germline V gives CDR1 MDHEN, CDR2 SYDVKM. V was clipped by 3 bases and J by 0 bases, with 12 bases between them. The CDR3 region has the DNA TGTGCCAGCAGTTTTTGCGGGCAGCGCTCCTACGAGCAGTACTTC. As protein: CASSFCGQRSYEQYF.

In DNA form, the CDR3 reads TGTGCCAGCAGTGAATGGGGCAGGGGCTCTGGAAACACCATATATTTT. This gives the protein CASSEWGRGSGNTIYF. This chain uses TRBV25-1 with TRBJ1-3, with D possibly matching TRBD1 (6 bases). This CDR3 has 16 amino acids. The V end lost 1 base, the J end lost 0 bases, and 10 bases lay between the germline ends. Germline-derived CDR1 and CDR2 are MGHDK and SYGVNS. The complete variable domain, with remaining parts taken from reference TRBV25-1 and TRBJ1-3, reads EADIYQTPRYLVIGTGKKITLECSQTMGHDKMYWYQQDPGMELHLIHYSYGVNSTEKGDLSSESTVSRIRTEHFPLTLESARPSHTSQYLCASSEWGRGSGNTIYFGEGSWLTVV.

The chain couples TRBV4-3 to TRBJ1-2, with 7 bases that match TRBD1. The CDR3 is 17 residues long. V was clipped by 4 bases and J by 4 bases; unmatched bases: 15. The germline gives CDR1 LGHNA, CDR2 YSLEER. This chain's CDR3 is CASSRKLRPDRLYGYTF. In DNA form, the CDR3 reads TGCGCCAGCAGCCGCAAGCTCCGACCGGACAGGCTCTATGGCTACACCTTC.

The chain combines TRBV4-3 with TRBJ2-7, with D maybe TRBD2 (7 bases). V lost 1 base, J lost 5 bases, and 24 bases lay in between. CDR1 LGHNA and CDR2 YSLEER come from the germline V gene. This CDR3 is 18 amino acids long. The CDR3 region has the DNA TGCGCCAGCAGCCAAGGAGCTTCAACAGGGTGGGGGGGAAACGAGCAGTACTTC. It codes for CASSQGASTGWGGNEQYF.